This record looks at one T cell receptor beta chain sequence and its context. The clone's antigen remains unknown. One base away there is no much larger clone; base qualities are not given. TCRbeta CDR3 regions were amplified from genomic DNA by means of the immunoSEQ Assay, a bias-controlled multiplex PCR. The paper's processing steps were these. The number of nucleated cells in each sample was estimated from the amplification of reference gene primers within the assay. To quantify the absolute abundance of each unique TCRbeta CDR3 rearrangement, sequence reads were collapsed and filtered. For each sample, productive Simpson clonality was calculated by taking the square root of Simpson's diversity index across productive rearrangements. In TCRdb, the immuneACCESS table is reduced to in-frame sequences with V and J assigned. These tables do not hold every clone; where another copy was compared, an unresolved V gene accounts for under half, and the others remain unexplained. V, J and clone size are those of that table, while D and trimming were read from the DNA. In all, the sample holds 290,000 or so clones, and roughly 90% of those were seen once. The ten largest clones capture 0.95% to 1.2% of the sample.

The record originates from a study of blood T cell repertoires in COVID-19 (TCRdb year 2020). Turning to the overall study: Samples from collaborators originated in the United States, Italy and Spain and spanned both the acute and convalescent phases of COVID-19. The prospective study material was composed of cDNA or gDNA derived from T cells, B-cell-depleted T cells, or PBMCs. Deeply sampled blood TCRbeta repertoires from subjects exposed to, actively infected with, or recovered from COVID-19 were included in the dataset. The repertoires were made available in a free public database intended to serve as a resource for research on the immune response to SARS-CoV-2. Samples came from the ongoing ImmuneRACE study (first 160 participants) plus 1,254 subjects from 6 global collaborators. Sample metadata almost always included a de-identified subject ID, COVID-19 status, age in years and sex. Where HLA class I and class II types were available, the types were taken from metadata supplied by the sample provider, not from assay-based typing.

What the work shows at the level of the full study, not this receptor alone: How much clinical and demographic metadata was included differed by source and by participant, and the metadata was provided uncurated.

Enrolling through a virtual design, the prospective study's participants ranged in age from roughly 18 to 95 years and lived across roughly 23 United States geographic areas. In the prospective study, participants were assigned to cohorts based on the clinical history participants reported in a screening survey and a study questionnaire. Recovered participants in ImmuneRACE Cohort 3 were defined by two consecutive negative NP/OP PCR tests, clearance by a healthcare professional, or resolution of symptoms. In the prospective study, whole blood, serum and a nasopharyngeal or oropharyngeal swab were collected from each participant by mobile phlebotomists. Additional blood draws and questionnaires over an approximately 2-month period could optionally be provided by prospective study participants. Before DNA extraction, prospective study blood samples were shipped either frozen or at room temperature.

The specimen sequenced was PBMCs or T cells enriched from blood (not recorded which). This sequence was found in a woman aged 25 to 45 who had recovered from COVID-19.

The CDR3 protein: CASSKGTGVGEQFF. The DNA sequence is TGTGCCAGCAGCAAAGGGACAGGGGTGGGTGAGCAGTTCTTC. This chain is built from TRBV5-4 and TRBJ2-1; 10 bases in the middle match TRBD1. From its cysteine to its phenylalanine, the CDR3 spans 14 amino acids. Just CDR3 DNA is preserved here, 42 bases in frame from base 1. Based on the germline V gene (reference sequence), the CDR1 and CDR2 sequences are SGHNT and YYREEE. V trim: 4 bases; J trim: 9 bases; unmatched bases: 7.